This section outlines one T cell receptor beta chain sequence together with its context. This clone's antigen is unknown. No base quality values were provided; no much bigger clone lies one nucleotide off. For 5 or 6 healthy donors, CD8+ T cells were sorted from blood, dermis and epidermis, and the TCR beta CDR3 regions of these cells were analysed. Both blood and skin samples were provided by each TCR-sequenced donor, and all TCR-sequenced donors were healthy individuals. Before TCR beta sequencing, CD8+ T cell populations were isolated by sorting. This sample was included in a study of CD49a tissue-resident CD8 T cells in human skin (dated by TCRdb to 2016 to 2017). In terms of the full investigation: The study looked at subsets of tissue-resident memory CD8+ T cells in human skin, with the subsets defined by expression of CD49a, CD69 and CD103.

Preparation of the library involved the immunoSEQ multiplex PCR assay. The study's processing was this. Frequencies of TCR V beta family usage were compared among the sorted CD8+ T cell populations from blood, dermis and epidermis. TCRdb carries this immuneACCESS record with in-frame sequences only. Its versions omit some clonotypes, under half of them owing to an unresolved V gene in the studies checked, with the rest unexplained. V, J and clone size reflect that table, while D and trimming were determined from the DNA. This sample lists about 840 clones; roughly two thirds were detected once. The top ten clones comprise 13% of the sample. The CDR3 goes from the cysteine to the phenylalanine over 12 residues. CDR3 DNA is the only sequence kept; it has 36 bases, read in frame from the first base. The germline V gene gives CDR1 as SGHDT and CDR2 as YYEEEE. At the junction V is shortened by 1 base and J by 4 bases, with 3 bases in between.

This receptor was obtained from a human donor in good health. Recombination linked TRBV5-6 to TRBJ2-1; the D gene assignment is ambiguous. Sequences were obtained from CLA- CD8+ effector memory T cells sorted from blood. The nucleotide sequence reads TGTGCCAGCAGCTTGCTATACAATGAGCAGTTCTTC. This yields the protein CASSLLYNEQFF. The full variable domain, completed from the reference TRBV5-6 and TRBJ2-1 proteins outside the CDR3, reads DAGVTQSPTHLIKTRGQQVTLRCSPKSGHDTVSWYQQALGQGPQFIFQYYEEEERQRGNFPDRFSGHQFPNYSSELNVNALLLGDSALYLCASSLLYNEQFFGPGTRLTVL.